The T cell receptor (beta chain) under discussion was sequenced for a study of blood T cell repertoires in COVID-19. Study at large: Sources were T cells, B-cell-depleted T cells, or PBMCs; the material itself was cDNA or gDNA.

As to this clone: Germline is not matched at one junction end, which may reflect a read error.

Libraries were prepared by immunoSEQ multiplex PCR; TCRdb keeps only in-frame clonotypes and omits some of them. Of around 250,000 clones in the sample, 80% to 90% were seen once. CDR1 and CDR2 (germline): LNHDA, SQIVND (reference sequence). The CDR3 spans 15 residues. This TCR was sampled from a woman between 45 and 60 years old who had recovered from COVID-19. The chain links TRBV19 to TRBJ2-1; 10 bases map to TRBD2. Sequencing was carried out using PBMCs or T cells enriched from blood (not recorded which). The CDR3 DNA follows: TGTGCCATTAGTGAGGGACTAGCGTATTACAATGAGCAGTTCTTC. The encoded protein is CAISEGLAYYNEQFF.